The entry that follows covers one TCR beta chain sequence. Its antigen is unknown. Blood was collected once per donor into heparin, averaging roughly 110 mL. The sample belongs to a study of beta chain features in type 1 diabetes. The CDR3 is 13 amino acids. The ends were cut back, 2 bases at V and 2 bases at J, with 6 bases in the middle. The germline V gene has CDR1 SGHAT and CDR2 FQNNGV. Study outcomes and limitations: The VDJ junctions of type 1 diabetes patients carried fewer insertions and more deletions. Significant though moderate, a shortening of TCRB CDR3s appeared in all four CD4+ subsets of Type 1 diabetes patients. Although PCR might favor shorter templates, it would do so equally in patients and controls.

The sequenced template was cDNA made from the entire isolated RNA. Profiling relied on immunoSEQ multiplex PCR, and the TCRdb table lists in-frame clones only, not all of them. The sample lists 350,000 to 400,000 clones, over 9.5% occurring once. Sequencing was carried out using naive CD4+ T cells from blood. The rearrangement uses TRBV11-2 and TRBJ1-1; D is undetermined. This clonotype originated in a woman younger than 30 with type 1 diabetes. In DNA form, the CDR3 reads TGTGCCAGCAGCTTATTACTTAACACTGAAGCTTTCTTT. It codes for CASSLLLNTEAFF.